This T cell receptor beta chain emerged from a study of identical twins. This clonotype came up many times. What it recognizes is unknown. V gave up 2 bases and J gave up 1 base; unmatched junction bases: 6. CDR3 size: 17 residues. The germline CDR1 and CDR2 sequences are MDHEN and SYDVKM. TCRdb called the 5' RACE reads again in MiXCR, with one record for every CDR3 protein. The table has some 500,000 distinct CDR3 sequences, 13% to 15% seen once. Study-wide points: While abundant cord blood beta clonotypes carried fewer insertions, memory repertoires showed no such pattern.

Each donor was a healthy Caucasian. These data are also associated with another study on yellow fever vaccine responses in identical twins.

This sequence joins TRBV28 and TRBJ1-5; TRBD1 matches at 9 bases. This clonotype originated in a woman younger than 35 in good health. The material sequenced was CD4+ T cells sorted from blood. The DNA of the CDR3 is TGTGCCAGCAGTTTACCCACAGGGGGCTCGAGCAATCAGCCCCAGCATTTT. Its translation is CASSLPTGGSSNQPQHF.